The clone carrying this T cell receptor (beta chain) has just a few counts. Its antigen remains unidentified. Each CDR3 protein gets one entry after TCRdb re-called the reads with MiXCR. The sample yields approximately 500,000 distinct CDR3 sequences, 33% seen once. This specimen belongs to a study of T cell repertoires in cytomegalovirus infection. Sample: cultured PBMCs, taken from culture after CMV antigen stimulation. This TCR was recovered from a human donor in good health (CMV status not recorded). Some clones in this sample may be carry-over from other donors' samples.

The CDR3 DNA is TGTGCCATAAAACCGGGACAGGGGGGATCAGATACGCAGTATTTT. Amino acid sequence: CAIKPGQGGSDTQYF. V gene TRBV10-3 combines with J gene TRBJ2-3; 11 positions agree with TRBD1. Germline V lookup: CDR1 ENHRY, CDR2 SYGVKD. The CDR3 runs 15 residues. V dropped 9 bases and J dropped 4; count of bases not matched to a gene: 9.